The entry below gives a single TCR beta chain sequence along with its context. This specimen belongs to a study of cytomegalovirus exposure and HLA in healthy donors. Germline lookup yields CDR1 SGHVS and CDR2 FNYEAQ. This CDR3 comprises 15 residues. With 6 bases removed from V and 3 bases from J, the gap between germline ends came to 17 bases. Both 60 Vbeta primers and 13 Jbeta primers went into the PCR. Clones were sequenced by immunoSEQ multiplex PCR, and TCRdb holds only the in-frame ones, with some missing. The sample has 100,000 or so clones; 65% to 85% are singletons. The clonotype originates from a man aged 18 to 30 in good health and CMV-seronegative. This chain links TRBV7-6 with TRBJ2-5; a possible D gene is TRBD1 (6 bases). The sequenced material came from PBMCs. CDR3 DNA: TGTGCCAGCAGGGATTCCGCGAAGGGGGAAGAGACCCAGTACTTC. Amino acid sequence: CASRDSAKGEETQYF.